Each of the 30 T cell receptor beta chains below was sequenced from the same sample in a study of technical replicates of blood from four donors. The protocol was immunoSEQ multiplex PCR, while the TCRdb copy is restricted to in-frame clones and leaves out a portion. The data contain tens of thousands of clones, around nine tenths of them singletons. The sequencing sample was made of T cells isolated from PBMCs. These receptors were obtained from a human donor in good health.

This clone was counted a single time. The chain uses TRBV23-1 and TRBJ2-5; no firm D call. TRBV23-1 is identified as an open reading frame with a role that is uncertain. The length of the CDR3 is 14 residues. Trimming cost V 2 bases and J 2 bases, with 9 bases left between them. The CDR3, as DNA: TGCGCCAGCAGTCAACCCCAGATACAAGAGACCCAGTACTTC. Translation: CASSQPQIQETQYF.

The rearrangement joins TRBV6-5 to TRBJ1-2, with a weak D call TRBD1 (5 bases). Germline CDR1 reads MNHEY; CDR2 reads SVGAGI. The CDR3 runs to 15 residues. Trimming pared 0 bases from V and 8 bases from J, leaving 16 bases between. CDR3 sequence: CASSYSRGRSGGYTF. CDR3 nucleotides: TGTGCCAGCAGTTACTCCCGGGGGAGATCAGGAGGCTACACCTTC.

This chain connects TRBV9 to TRBJ2-1; 7 bases are shared with TRBD1. The CDR3 covers 15 residues. Per the germline V gene, CDR1 is SGDLS and CDR2 is YYNGEE. With V trimmed by 0 bases and J by 1 base, 1 base remained unmatched. In DNA, the CDR3 is TGTGCCAGCAGCGTAGAGGGGGCTTCCTACAATGAGCAGTTCTTC. It encodes CASSVEGASYNEQFF.

The chain recombines TRBV30 with TRBJ1-1; D ambiguous. V was shortened by 3 bases and J by 4 bases, with 12 bases between the two germline ends. The CDR3 length is 13 residues. Germline loops: CDR1 GTSNPN, CDR2 SVGIG (reference sequence). The CDR3 DNA sequence: TGTGCCTGGAGCGTCCATGCGGGCACTGAAGCTTTCTTT. Translated: CAWSVHAGTEAFF.

V and J are TRBV6-1 and TRBJ2-7; TRBD1 might be the D (6 bases). This CDR3 region has 16 residues. CDR1 is MNHNS and CDR2 is SASEGT in the germline V gene. The V and J ends lost 1 base and 0 bases respectively, with 13 bases between them. DNA for the CDR3: TGTGCCAGCAGTGAAGTCGGCAGGGGCCTCTCCTACGAGCAGTACTTC. Its protein is CASSEVGRGLSYEQYF.

This chain uses TRBV4-1 with TRBJ2-3, with 7 nucleotides matching TRBD1. The CDR3 extends over 17 amino acids. Germline trimming cut 4 bases from V and 3 bases from J; bases unmatched to any gene: 13. The germline gives CDR1 MGHRA, CDR2 YSYEKL. The CDR3 DNA sequence: TGCGCCAGCAGCCGGTACGGCGCCGCAGGGGGAACAGATACGCAGTATTTT. Encoded protein: CASSRYGAAGGTDTQYF.

V and J are TRBV5-1 and TRBJ2-5; 11 bases match TRBD2. From germline, CDR1 is SGHRS and CDR2 YFSETQ. The CDR3 sequence is 16 residues long. With 3 bases clipped from V and 4 bases from J, the junction kept 8 bases outside the gene matches. DNA of the CDR3: TGCGCCAGCAGCTCAACCGGGACTAGCGGCAGAGAGACCCAGTACTTC. Its protein product is CASSSTGTSGRETQYF.

This CDR3 reads CASSVSVSNEQFF. DNA of the CDR3: TGTGCCAGCAGTGTTAGCGTCAGCAATGAGCAGTTCTTC. The V gene is TRBV6-1, the J gene TRBJ2-1; weak D call: TRBD2 (5 bases). The CDR3 runs 13 residues. Germline CDR1 reads MNHNS; CDR2 reads SASEGT. Trimming shortened V by 4 bases and J by 6 bases, and 10 bases separated the two germline ends.

This chain links TRBV5-1 with TRBJ2-2, with TRBD1 as a possible D gene (5 bases). Deletions cut 3 bases from V and 4 bases from J, with 13 bases between. This CDR3 is built from 15 residues. The germline V gene encodes CDR1 SGHRS and CDR2 YFSETQ. The DNA of the CDR3 is TGCGCCAGCAGCTACCCAGGGTCTGTCACCGGGGAGCTGTTTTTT. Protein: CASSYPGSVTGELFF.

This chain links TRBV13 with TRBJ2-2; D call uncertain. The CDR3 spans 11 residues. Between the trimmed V and J ends, which lost 7 bases and 7 bases, there was a span of 7 bases. CDR1 and CDR2 from the germline V gene are PRHDT and FYEKMQ (reference sequence). The DNA for the CDR3 is TGTGCCAGCACCTGGCTCGGGGAGCTGTTTTTT. It translates to CASTWLGELFF.

V gene TRBV29-1 combines with J gene TRBJ2-7; tentative D call: TRBD2 (5 bases). The V end lost 7 bases, the J end lost 3 bases, and 13 bases lay between the germline ends. Germline-derived CDR1 and CDR2 are SQVTM and ANQGSEA. The CDR3 length is 12 residues. CDR3 coding DNA: TGCAGCGCCCGACGGACTGGCTACGAGCAGTACTTC. Residues: CSARRTGYEQYF.

The J gene is TRBJ1-2, the V gene TRBV11-1; no definite D call. CDR1 SGHAT and CDR2 FQDESV come from the germline V gene (reference sequence). This CDR3 is 14 amino acids long. V was pared by 4 bases and J by 6 bases, with 15 bases between. CDR3 bases: TGTGCCAGCAGCTCAAGACCGCCCGGGGATGGCTACACCTTC. Its protein product is CASSSRPPGDGYTF.

The gene calls are TRBV19 and TRBJ2-4; maybe TRBD2 (6 bases). This CDR3 is built from 14 residues. Germline CDR1 LNHDA, CDR2 SQIVND (reference sequence). V lost 0 bases, J lost 10 bases, and 13 bases lay in between. The CDR3 here is CASSIEPAGVIQYF. For the CDR3, the DNA is TGTGCCAGTAGTATAGAACCAGCGGGCGTGATTCAGTACTTC.

This clone has a single count. The V and J genes are TRBV30 and TRBJ2-2; D remains ambiguous. Germline CDR1 is GTSNPN and CDR2 is SVGIG (reference sequence). This CDR3 region has 15 residues. Trimming shortened V by 0 bases and J by 1 base, and 9 bases separated the two germline ends. This chain's CDR3 is CAWSVNFGNTGELFF. As DNA, the CDR3 is TGTGCCTGGAGTGTAAACTTTGGGAACACCGGGGAGCTGTTTTTT.

This chain links TRBV5-1 with TRBJ1-2; no clear D. The V and J ends lost 0 bases and 8 bases respectively, with 17 bases between them. The CDR3 totals 15 residues. Germline lookup yields CDR1 SGHRS and CDR2 YFSETQ. The CDR3, as DNA: TGCGCCAGCAGCTTGGCCCCCGAGGGTTCTTCCGGCTACACCTTC. Its protein product is CASSLAPEGSSGYTF.

The V gene is TRBV11-3, the J gene TRBJ2-7; 7 bases line up with TRBD1. Germline values: CDR1 SGHNT, CDR2 YENEEA. The J segment lost 2 bases and the V segment lost 4 bases, leaving 5 bases of the junction unmatched. There are 14 residues in the CDR3. CDR3 DNA: TGTGCCAGCAGCTACCGACAGGGAGCCTACGAGCAGTACTTC. Translation gives CASSYRQGAYEQYF.

The chain is built from TRBV28 and TRBJ2-3; D gene ambiguous. V was clipped by 4 bases and J by 0 bases, with 5 bases between them. Germline assignment: CDR1 MDHEN and CDR2 SYDVKM. There are 13 residues in the CDR3. The CDR3 DNA reads as TGTGCCAGCAGTTCCACTAGCACAGATACGCAGTATTTT. Translation: CASSSTSTDTQYF. The full variable domain, rest sourced from reference TRBV28 and TRBJ2-3, is DVKVTQSSRYLVKRTGEKVFLECVQDMDHENMFWYRQDPGLGLRLIYFSYDVKMKEKGDIPEGYSVSREKKERFSLILESASTNQTSMYLCASSSTSTDTQYFGPGTRLTVL.

V is TRBV11-2 and J is TRBJ1-1; D remains ambiguous. This CDR3 is 11 amino acids long. CDR1 SGHAT and CDR2 FQNNGV come from the germline V gene. Trimming removed 3 bases from V and 3 bases from J, with 2 bases in between. DNA of the CDR3: TGTGCCAGCAGCTTCGACACTGAAGCTTTCTTT. This sequence encodes CASSFDTEAFF.

This chain connects TRBV19 to TRBJ2-3; 13 nucleotides line up with TRBD2. This CDR3 contains 16 residues. Trimming took 4 bases from V and 6 from J; bases not matched to a gene: 7. Germline V lookup: CDR1 LNHDA, CDR2 SQIVND (reference sequence). This chain's CDR3 is CASSNPGLAGFDTQYF. The CDR3 DNA reads TGTGCCAGTAGTAACCCGGGACTAGCGGGGTTTGATACGCAGTATTTT.

The rearrangement uses TRBV2 and TRBJ1-5; D is uncertain. The CDR3 loop spans 15 amino acids. Germline V gives CDR1 SNHLY, CDR2 FYNNEI. Trimming cost V 0 bases and J 2 bases, with 8 bases left between them. The CDR3 DNA reads TGTGCCAGCAGTGAAGCGCGGTGGGGCAATCAGCCCCAGCATTTT. Protein: CASSEARWGNQPQHF.

The chain is built from TRBV6-1 and TRBJ1-3; D remains unclear. From germline, CDR1 is MNHNS and CDR2 SASEGT. The CDR3 is 15 amino acids. The V gene lost 2 bases and the J gene lost 5 bases, with 13 bases spanning the gap. CDR3 residues: CASSEWAPTRNTIYF. The CDR3 DNA reads TGTGCCAGCAGTGAATGGGCGCCCACGAGAAACACCATATATTTT.

The rearrangement uses TRBV6-4 and TRBJ2-1, with 11 nucleotides matching TRBD2. This CDR3 region has 14 residues. The germline CDR1 and CDR2 sequences are MRHNA and SNTAGT. Unmatched junction bases numbered 3, after V lost 4 bases and J lost 7 bases. CDR3 in amino acids: CASSVLAGVNEQFF. CDR3 nucleotide sequence: TGTGCCAGCAGTGTACTAGCGGGGGTGAATGAGCAGTTCTTC.

The rearrangement uses TRBV7-8 and TRBJ1-5; 8 bases fit TRBD1. The germline V gene encodes CDR1 SGHVS and CDR2 FQNEAQ. There are 17 residues in the CDR3. The J segment lost 5 bases and the V segment lost 1 base, leaving 10 bases of the junction unmatched. The CDR3, as DNA: TGTGCCAGCAGCTTAGAAGAGGTCGGACAGGGCGATCAGCCCCAGCATTTT. Its protein is CASSLEEVGQGDQPQHF.

The table lists this clone with a count of one. The chain is built from TRBV7-8 and TRBJ1-1; TRBD1 agrees at 7 bases. This CDR3 is 14 amino acids long. Germline CDR1 and CDR2: SGHVS and FQNEAQ. The V segment lost 5 bases and the J segment 4 bases; nucleotides outside the gene matches: 7. CDR3 sequence reads: CASSTTGVGTEAFF. Written as DNA, the CDR3 is TGTGCCAGCAGCACTACAGGGGTCGGCACTGAAGCTTTCTTT.

This chain connects TRBV6-5 to TRBJ2-3, with TRBD1 matching over 8 bases. J lost 2 bases, V lost 2 bases, and 6 bases had no gene match. Germline CDR1 MNHEY, CDR2 SVGAGI. This CDR3 region has 16 residues. CDR3 nucleotide sequence: TGTGCCAGCAGTTACGTCGGGACAGGATACACAGATACGCAGTATTTT. Amino acid sequence: CASSYVGTGYTDTQYF.

This chain connects TRBV2 to TRBJ1-5, with D possibly TRBD1 on 6 matching bases. This CDR3 is built from 12 residues. Germline loops: CDR1 SNHLY, CDR2 FYNNEI. V was trimmed by 8 bases and J by 5 bases, leaving 10 bases between them. The CDR3: CASGDIDQPQHF. Here the CDR3 DNA reads TGTGCCAGCGGGGACATAGATCAGCCCCAGCATTTT.

The chain has TRBV19 and TRBJ1-4; no clear D gene. This CDR3 is 12 amino acids long. Germline V gene sequence: CDR1 LNHDA, CDR2 SQIVND (reference sequence). The V and J ends lost 1 base and 15 bases respectively, with 12 bases between them. The CDR3 loop reads CASSIAGGLVFF. The DNA of the CDR3 is TGTGCCAGTAGTATAGCTGGAGGCCTAGTGTTTTTT.

This clone came up once. The chain joins TRBV28 to TRBJ1-1, with TRBD1 as a possible D gene (5 bases). The V gene lost 2 bases and the J gene lost 11 bases, with 15 bases spanning the gap. From germline, CDR1 is MDHEN and CDR2 SYDVKM. The CDR3 is made up of 13 amino acids. The CDR3 sequence: CASSLRVRVEAFF. As DNA, the CDR3 is TGTGCCAGCAGTTTACGGGTCAGGGTTGAGGCTTTCTTT.

The chain carries TRBV19 and TRBJ1-4, with TRBD1 matching over 8 bases. The CDR3 runs to 15 residues. The trim removed 9 bases at V and 10 bases at J, leaving 16 bases unmatched. From germline, CDR1 is LNHDA and CDR2 SQIVND (reference sequence). The CDR3 sequence: CASHPSTGGRGKLFF. In nucleotides, the CDR3 is TGTGCCAGCCATCCTTCTACAGGGGGTCGGGGAAAACTGTTTTTT.

The genes are TRBV10-2 and TRBJ2-1; 8 bases are a match to TRBD2. The ends lost 5 bases at V and 9 bases at J; junction bases unmatched: 15. Germline V gene sequence: CDR1 WSHSY, CDR2 SAAADI. The CDR3 is 16 residues long. The CDR3 protein is CASSIGRASGRSEQFF. In DNA form, the CDR3 reads TGCGCCAGCAGTATCGGGAGGGCTAGCGGGCGGTCTGAGCAGTTCTTC.